The 14 T cell receptor beta chains below were found in one sample sequenced in a study of blood T cell repertoires in COVID-19 (dated by TCRdb to the early 2020s). Library method: the immunoSEQ multiplex PCR assay. TCRdb obtained this table from immuneACCESS and retained in-frame rearrangements with V and J assigned. These tables miss some clones; where compared with another copy, unresolved V genes account for less than half of the shortfall, and the remainder is unexplained. The sample data list about 320,000 clones, and roughly 90% of these were observed just once. The top ten hold nearly 6.5% of the sample. The sequencing sample was made of peripheral blood. The receptors originated from a man between 18 and 29 years old who had recovered from COVID-19.

This rearrangement joins TRBV7-9 to TRBJ1-2; the match to TRBD1 covers 10 bases. This CDR3 region has 15 residues. The V gene's germline CDR1 is SEHNR and CDR2 FQNEAQ (reference sequence). Trimming cost V 4 bases and J 2 bases; bases outside gene matches: 4. The CDR3 DNA reads TGTGCCAGCAGCTCCCGACAGGGGGCAAACTATGGCTACACCTTC. Encoded protein: CASSSRQGANYGYTF.

The rearrangement links TRBV3-1 (or the pseudogene TRBV3-2) to TRBJ1-1; 9 positions match TRBD1. Per germline, CDR1 LGHDT and CDR2 YNNKEL (reference sequence). V was pared by 3 bases and J by 1 base, with 3 bases of the junction left unmatched. The CDR3 sequence is 15 residues long. The CDR3 reads CASSQPGQGNTEAFF. CDR3 coding DNA: TGTGCCAGCAGCCAGCCGGGACAGGGGAACACTGAAGCTTTCTTT.

V and J are TRBV15 and TRBJ2-7, with 7 positions matching TRBD1. Germline trimming cut 1 base from V and 2 bases from J; bases unmatched to any gene: 2. CDR3 length: 14 residues. Germline V lookup: CDR1 LNHNV, CDR2 YYDKDF (reference sequence). CDR3 in DNA: TGTGCCACCAGCAGAGGAACAGGGGCCTACGAGCAGTACTTC. It translates to CATSRGTGAYEQYF.

The CDR3 region is CASSPRQRSSYEQYF. In DNA, the CDR3 is TGTGCCAGCAGTCCCCGACAGAGGAGCTCCTACGAGCAGTACTTC. The chain employs TRBV27 and TRBJ2-7; a weak D match, TRBD1 (5 bases). Germline assignment: CDR1 MNHEY and CDR2 SMNVEV (reference sequence). This CDR3 region has 15 residues. Trimming removed 5 bases from V and 0 bases from J, with 14 bases in between.

The chain recombines TRBV27 with TRBJ1-2; TRBD1 matches 7 bases. The ends lost 1 base at V and 3 bases at J; junction bases unmatched: 8. Germline lookup yields CDR1 MNHEY and CDR2 SMNVEV (reference sequence). The CDR3 runs 16 residues. CDR3 sequence (DNA): TGTGCCAGCAGTTTATTTTTCGGGCAGGGGGACTATGGCTACACCTTC. It translates to CASSLFFGQGDYGYTF.

The rearrangement uses TRBV15 and TRBJ2-2; 9 bases are shared with TRBD1. CDR3 length equals 15 residues. V lost 5 bases to trimming and J lost 6 bases; unmatched junction nucleotides: 7. Germline lookup yields CDR1 LNHNV and CDR2 YYDKDF (reference sequence). The CDR3 sequence is CATSSPGQGAGELFF. The DNA for the CDR3 is TGTGCCACCAGCTCCCCGGGACAGGGAGCCGGGGAGCTGTTTTTT.

The chain couples TRBV5-1 to TRBJ1-1, with 10 positions matching TRBD1. Germline CDR1 and CDR2: SGHRS and YFSETQ. V was pared by 4 bases and J by 11 bases, with 5 bases of the junction left unmatched. There are 12 residues in the CDR3. Here the CDR3 DNA reads TGCGCCAGCAGCGAGGGACAGGGGAGGGCTTTCTTT. Encoded protein: CASSEGQGRAFF.

This chain uses TRBV29-1 with TRBJ2-7, with D uncertain. Germline V gives CDR1 SQVTM, CDR2 ANQGSEA. The CDR3 extends over 12 amino acids. V dropped 7 bases and J dropped 6 bases, with 16 bases sitting between them. The CDR3 DNA follows: TGCAGCGCGATTGCTACCTTCGGCGAGCAGTACTTC. It codes for CSAIATFGEQYF.

V usage is TRBV11-3 and J usage is TRBJ2-1; D not resolved. The V end lost 0 bases, the J end lost 0 bases, and 6 bases lay between the germline ends. The CDR3 runs to 15 residues. Germline V CDR1 and CDR2: SGHNT, YENEEA. The chain's CDR3 is CASSLEYGSYNEQFF. The CDR3 DNA reads TGTGCCAGCAGCTTAGAGTACGGCTCCTACAATGAGCAGTTCTTC.

The DNA for the CDR3 is TGTGCCAGCAGCACATCGCATTTTTACGAGCAGTACTTC. This translates into CASSTSHFYEQYF. This chain uses TRBV7-2 with TRBJ2-7; D uncertain. The CDR3 has 13 amino acids. Trimming cost V 5 bases and J 4 bases, with 12 bases left between them. Germline lookup yields CDR1 SGHTA and CDR2 FQGNSA.

The CDR3 is CASSSQGQGSETQYF. The CDR3 DNA reads as TGTGCCAGCAGTTCCCAGGGACAGGGTTCAGAGACCCAGTACTTC. The chain combines TRBV6-2 or TRBV6-3 with TRBJ2-5; 9 nucleotides agree with TRBD1. V shed 4 bases, J shed 4 bases, and the junction held 7 bases outside the gene matches. The CDR3 covers 15 residues. Germline V gives CDR1 MNHEY, CDR2 SVGEGT.

This chain connects TRBV29-1 to TRBJ1-2; 10 bases match TRBD1. This CDR3 spans 15 amino acids. The germline CDR1 and CDR2 sequences are SQVTM and ANQGSEA. With V trimmed by 0 bases and J by 5 bases, 6 bases remained unmatched. The CDR3 sequence is CSVEEGTGVFYGYTF. DNA of the CDR3: TGCAGCGTTGAAGAGGGGACAGGGGTTTTTTATGGCTACACCTTC.

The DNA of the CDR3 is TGTGCCACCAACCGTAGGGCAGGGGCCGTGGAGACCCAGTACTTC. It yields the protein CATNRRAGAVETQYF. V is TRBV6-5 and J is TRBJ2-5, with D perhaps matching TRBD1 (6 bases). V was pared by 10 bases and J by 5 bases, with 23 bases between. Germline CDR1 MNHEY, CDR2 SVGAGI. The CDR3 runs 15 residues.

A remark on this clone: The same CDR3 also results from other DNA sequences found in this sample. The V and J genes are TRBV12-3 or TRBV12-4 and TRBJ1-1; TRBD1 matches at 7 bases. The CDR3 consists of 13 residues. With 0 bases clipped from V and 5 bases from J, the junction kept 0 bases outside the gene matches. In nucleotides, the CDR3 is TGTGCCAGCAGTTTAGCCAGGGGGACTGAAGCTTTCTTT. It codes for CASSLARGTEAFF.